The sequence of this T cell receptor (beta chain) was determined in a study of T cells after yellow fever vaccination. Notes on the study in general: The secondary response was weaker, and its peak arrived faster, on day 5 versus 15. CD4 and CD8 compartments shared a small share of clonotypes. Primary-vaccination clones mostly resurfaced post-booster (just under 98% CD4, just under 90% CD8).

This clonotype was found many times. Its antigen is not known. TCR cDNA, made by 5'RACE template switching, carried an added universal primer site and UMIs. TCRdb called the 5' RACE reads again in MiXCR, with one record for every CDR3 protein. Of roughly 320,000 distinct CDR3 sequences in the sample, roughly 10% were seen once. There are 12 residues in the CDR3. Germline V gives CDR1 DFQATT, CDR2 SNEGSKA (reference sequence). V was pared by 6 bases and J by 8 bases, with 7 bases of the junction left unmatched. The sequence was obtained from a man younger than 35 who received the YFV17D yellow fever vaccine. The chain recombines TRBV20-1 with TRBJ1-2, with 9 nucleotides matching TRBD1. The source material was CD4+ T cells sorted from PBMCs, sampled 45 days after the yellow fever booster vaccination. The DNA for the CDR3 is TGCAGTGCGAGCACAGGGGGCAGCGGCTACACCTTC. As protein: CSASTGGSGYTF.